This T cell receptor (beta chain) was retrieved from a study of B cell selection in AIRE deficiency. Conventional CD4 T cells were sorted as CD4+CD127+ cells. A word on this clone: Its specificity is not known.

Authors' processing steps: Conventional T cell pools: about 99,000 distinct patient, fewer than 150,000 donor TCRbeta sequences. Assay used: immunoSEQ multiplex PCR; TCRdb lists only in-frame clones, some missing. The V and J calls and clone size come from that table; D and trimming were worked out from the DNA. The sample has about 21,000 clones, 95% to 98% seen once. Study-level findings and limits: About a third of healthy-shared Treg sequences were found among patient Tconv cells. AIRE-deficient Tconv and Treg repertoires matched healthy donors in TCRBV, CDR3 length, diversity.

The V end lost 3 bases, the J end lost 5 bases, and 7 bases lay between the germline ends. The CDR3 length is 11 residues. Germline CDR1 and CDR2: DFQATT and SNEGSKA (reference sequence). This TCR was recovered from a human donor with AIRE deficiency. Sequencing was done on a sample of conventional CD4+ T cells sorted from PBMCs. The rearrangement links TRBV20-1 to TRBJ2-5; no clear D. CDR3: CSARSYETQYF. The CDR3 DNA follows: TGCAGTGCTAGGAGCTATGAGACCCAGTACTTC.